The T cell receptor beta chain under discussion was sequenced for a study of a mutant IDH1 vaccine in newly diagnosed glioma. Across the study: Vaccines were first given 4-6 weeks after radiotherapy alone, or with temozolomide cycles. Earlier treatment was radiotherapy, temozolomide, or both, with most getting both. The study's findings and limits: Among patients, 90% to 95% showed immune responses induced by the vaccine.

Clones were read by immunoSEQ multiplex PCR, and TCRdb kept only the in-frame ones, dropping some. The sample lists about 40,000 clones; about nine tenths were seen once. Germline values: CDR1 MDHEN, CDR2 SYDVKM. The CDR3 is made up of 13 amino acids. The V end was cut by 6 bases, the J end by 6 bases, with 14 bases between. As regards this clone: The antigen is not known.

Indicated time point: week 5, during vaccination. The study gave 300 ug of mutant IDH1 20-mer peptide per vaccine dose, with topical imiquimod. The specimen comprised PBMCs, sampled from a glioma patient whose treatment included an IDH1 peptide vaccine. The sequence was collected from a man aged 50-59 years with glioma. The chain recombines TRBV28 with TRBJ1-1; weak D call: TRBD1 (6 bases). CDR3 nucleotides: TGTGCCAGCAGGTCAAGGGGGAGGGCTGAAGCTTTCTTT. It specifies CASRSRGRAEAFF.